This passage covers 8 T cell receptor beta chains from one sample sequenced in a study of blood T cell repertoires in COVID-19. Profiled with immunoSEQ multiplex PCR; TCRdb holds only in-frame clones, not every one. Found here are about 68,000 clones, 88% of them singletons; the top ten hold 2.3%. The sample taken for sequencing was peripheral blood. The receptors come from a human donor in a cohort sampled during active COVID-19.

The count of this clone is one. The chain uses TRBV4-3 and TRBJ1-1; D gene uncertain. The CDR3 length is 14 residues. Germline V gene data show CDR1 as LGHNA and CDR2 as YSLEER. V was trimmed by 2 bases and J by 4 bases, leaving 11 bases between them. The CDR3 bases are TGCGCCAGCAGCCAACAGACCAGGCTCACTGAAGCTTTCTTT. Amino acids: CASSQQTRLTEAFF.

In this sample, this clone turned up a few times. The chain has TRBV14 and TRBJ1-1; D unresolved. Germline values: CDR1 SGHDN, CDR2 FVKESK. V was shortened by 4 bases and J by 6 bases, with 12 bases between the two germline ends. The CDR3 consists of 13 residues. The chain's CDR3 is CASSLLISAEAFF. The DNA of the CDR3 is TGTGCCAGCAGCCTTTTAATCAGTGCTGAAGCTTTCTTT. Full variable domain (rest looked up from reference TRBV14 and TRBJ1-1): EAGVTQFPSHSVIEKGQTVTLRCDPISGHDNLYWYRRVMGKEIKFLLHFVKESKQDESGMPNNRFLAERTGGTYSTLKVQPAELEDSGVYFCASSLLISAEAFFGQGTRLTVV.

This chain uses TRBV28 with TRBJ1-2; D gene uncertain. The CDR3 contains 16 residues. V was clipped by 3 bases and J by 7 bases, with 21 bases between them. Germline CDR1 MDHEN, CDR2 SYDVKM. DNA of the CDR3: TGTGCCAGCAGTTTCCCGGTCGAGGCTGAAAAAGGTGGCTACACCTTC. It is translated as CASSFPVEAEKGGYTF.

The rearrangement uses TRBV6-4 and TRBJ2-7, with D unclear. Germline V gives CDR1 MRHNA, CDR2 SNTAGT. Deletions cut 2 bases from V and 6 bases from J, with 5 bases between. The CDR3 runs 11 residues. In nucleotides, the CDR3 is TGTGCCAGCAGTGACGGGCTCGAGCAGTACTTC. It codes for CASSDGLEQYF.

This chain uses TRBV7-9 with TRBJ1-2; 7 positions match TRBD1. The V segment lost 7 bases and the J segment 3 bases; nucleotides outside the gene matches: 8. CDR3 size: 14 residues. Germline lookup yields CDR1 SEHNR and CDR2 FQNEAQ (reference sequence). The CDR3 coding sequence is TGTGCCAGCAAGAGGGACAGTGCTTACTATGGCTACACCTTC. Translating it yields CASKRDSAYYGYTF.

This sequence joins TRBV5-1 and TRBJ1-2; tentative D call: TRBD1 (5 bases). Germline CDR1 SGHRS, CDR2 YFSETQ. Trimming cost V 1 base and J 6 bases, with 7 bases left between them. CDR3 length equals 12 residues. CDR3 loop: CASSLQGDGYTF. For the CDR3, the DNA is TGCGCCAGCAGCTTGCAGGGCGATGGCTACACCTTC. The full variable domain, rest sourced from reference TRBV5-1 and TRBJ1-2, is KAGVTQTPRYLIKTRGQQVTLSCSPISGHRSVSWYQQTPGQGLQFLFEYFSETQRNKGNFPGRFSGRQFSNSRSEMNVSTLELGDSALYLCASSLQGDGYTFGSGTRLTVV.

The chain carries TRBV6-5 and TRBJ1-3, with TRBD1 as a possible D gene (6 bases). Germline V gene sequence: CDR1 MNHEY, CDR2 SVGAGI. V gave up 8 bases and J gave up 0 bases, with 11 bases separating them. This CDR3 region has 14 residues. The CDR3 sequence: CASRQANSGNTIYF. Written as DNA, the CDR3 is TGTGCCAGCCGACAGGCAAACTCTGGAAACACCATATATTTT.

On this clone: Other DNA variants within this sample encode the same CDR3. V gene TRBV5-8 combines with J gene TRBJ1-6; the D gene is possibly TRBD1 (5 bases). Germline loops: CDR1 SGHTS, CDR2 YDEGEE. V was clipped by 2 bases and J by 5 bases, with 8 bases between them. This CDR3 has 14 residues. Here the CDR3 reads CASSFRGDNSPLHF. The CDR3 DNA reads TGTGCCAGCAGCTTCCGGGGGGATAATTCACCCCTCCACTTT.